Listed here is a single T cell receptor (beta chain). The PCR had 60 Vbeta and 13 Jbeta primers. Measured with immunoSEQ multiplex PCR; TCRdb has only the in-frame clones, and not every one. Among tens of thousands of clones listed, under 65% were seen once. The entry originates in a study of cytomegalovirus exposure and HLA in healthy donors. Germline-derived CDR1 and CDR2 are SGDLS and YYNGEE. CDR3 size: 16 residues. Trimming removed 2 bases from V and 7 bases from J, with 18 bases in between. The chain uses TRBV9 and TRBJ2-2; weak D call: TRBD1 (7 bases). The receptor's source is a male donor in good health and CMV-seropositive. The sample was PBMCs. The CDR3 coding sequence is TGTGCCAGCAGCGTGGACCAGGGGGGTGTTTACGGGGAGCTGTTTTTT. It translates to CASSVDQGGVYGELFF. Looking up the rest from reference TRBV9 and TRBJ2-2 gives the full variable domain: DSGVTQTPKHLITATGQRVTLRCSPRSGDLSVYWYQQSLDQGLQFLIQYYNGEERAKGNILERFSAQQFPDLHSELNLSSLELGDSALYFCASSVDQGGVYGELFFGEGSRLTVL.